Shown below are 32 T cell receptor beta chains from a single sample sequenced in a study of blood T cell repertoires in COVID-19. The method was immunoSEQ multiplex PCR; TCRdb's version includes in-frame clones alone and lacks a portion of them. The top ten hold roughly 15% of the sample, which has around 56,000 clones, approximately 92% seen once. Sequencing input: peripheral blood. Receptors originate from an older man with acute or convalescent COVID-19.

The gene calls are TRBV19 and TRBJ1-1, with 7 nucleotides matching TRBD1. The ends lost 5 bases at V and 3 bases at J; junction bases unmatched: 9. This CDR3 has 15 residues. Germline V gene lookup returns CDR1 LNHDA and CDR2 SQIVND (reference sequence). CDR3: CASSERTGAYTEAFF. The CDR3 bases are TGTGCCAGTAGTGAGCGGACAGGTGCGTACACTGAAGCTTTCTTT.

The chain has TRBV5-6 and TRBJ1-2, with D perhaps matching TRBD1 (5 bases). Germline CDR1 and CDR2: SGHDT and YYEEEE. The V end was cut by 2 bases, the J end by 8 bases, with 19 bases between. The CDR3 consists of 15 residues. The DNA for the CDR3 is TGTGCCAGCAGCTTAATGGGACTCGACGCTCCCGGCTACACCTTC. Translating it yields CASSLMGLDAPGYTF.

Written as DNA, the CDR3 is TGTGCCAGCACCACACCGGCGGGACAGGGCCAGGACATTCAGTACTTC. It is translated as CASTTPAGQGQDIQYF. V and J are TRBV6-6 and TRBJ2-4; the match to TRBD1 covers 9 bases. With 7 bases clipped from V and 8 bases from J, the junction kept 15 bases outside the gene matches. The CDR3 is 16 residues long. The germline gives CDR1 MNHNY, CDR2 SVGAGI (reference sequence).

The rearrangement links TRBV7-2 to TRBJ2-5, with TRBD2 as a possible D gene (7 bases). V lost 1 base and J 4 bases, leaving 10 bases between the germline ends. Germline loops: CDR1 SGHTA, CDR2 FQGNSA. This CDR3 spans 14 amino acids. CDR3 sequence (DNA): TGTGCCAGCAGCTTAGGAAGGGGGGGAGAGACCCAGTACTTC. Translating gives CASSLGRGGETQYF.

This rearrangement joins TRBV3-1 (or the pseudogene TRBV3-2) to TRBJ2-3, with 13 bases identical to TRBD2. Germline CDR1 LGHDT, CDR2 YNNKEL (reference sequence). The CDR3 is 16 residues long. The V segment lost 4 bases and the J segment 0 bases; nucleotides outside the gene matches: 1. CDR3 coding DNA: TGTGCCAGCAGCCTGGGACTAGCGGGGAGCACAGATACGCAGTATTTT. Its translation: CASSLGLAGSTDTQYF.

The chain recombines TRBV15 with TRBJ2-7; 9 nucleotides match TRBD1. The CDR3 has 12 amino acids. J was trimmed by 7 bases and V by 8 bases; bases with no gene match: 6. In germline, CDR1 is LNHNV, CDR2 YYDKDF (reference sequence). CDR3 DNA sequence: TGTGCCACCGGGACAGGGTATCGGGAGCAGTACTTC. Its protein product is CATGTGYREQYF.

CDR3 nucleotides: TGTGCCAGCAGCTTCAGGACAGGGTCAGGGACCGGGGAGCTGTTTTTT. Its protein is CASSFRTGSGTGELFF. This chain uses TRBV11-3 with TRBJ2-2, with 8 positions matching TRBD1. J gave up 5 bases and V 3 bases, and 8 bases lay outside the gene matches. CDR1 and CDR2 from the germline V gene are SGHNT and YENEEA. The CDR3 consists of 16 residues.

The chain is built from TRBV7-9 and TRBJ2-7, with 9 bases fitting TRBD1. The CDR3 sequence is 14 residues long. Germline loops: CDR1 SEHNR, CDR2 FQNEAQ (reference sequence). V trimming: 5 bases; J trimming: 4 bases; junction bases outside the gene matches: 6. CDR3 amino acids: CASSQRTGEYEQYF. As DNA, the CDR3 is TGTGCCAGCAGCCAAAGGACAGGGGAGTACGAGCAGTACTTC.

The chain couples TRBV7-3 to TRBJ2-1; 13 nucleotides line up with TRBD2. Germline V CDR1 and CDR2: SGHTA, FQGTGA. Trimming cost V 1 base and J 0 bases; bases outside gene matches: 12. This CDR3 has 21 amino acids. For the CDR3, the DNA is TGTGCCAGCAGCTTAATGGCCACTAGCGGGGGGGCCTTTAGCTCCTACAATGAGCAGTTCTTC. This codes for CASSLMATSGGAFSSYNEQFF.

This chain joins TRBV11-2 and TRBJ2-1; 7 nucleotides agree with TRBD1. The V and J ends lost 2 bases and 5 bases, in that order; junction bases with no gene match: 6. The CDR3 runs 15 residues. Germline V gene data show CDR1 as SGHAT and CDR2 as FQNNGV. The chain's CDR3 is CASSLMRQGNNEQFF. The CDR3 nucleotides read TGTGCCAGCAGCTTAATGCGACAGGGCAACAATGAGCAGTTCTTC.

The J gene is TRBJ1-6, the V gene TRBV6-5; 8 positions agree with TRBD1. Germline V gene lookup returns CDR1 MNHEY and CDR2 SVGAGI. The CDR3 runs 15 residues. The V gene end was trimmed by 3 bases and the J gene end by 7 bases; junction bases not matched to a gene: 5. The CDR3 sequence is CASSYDRGENSPLHF. The CDR3 coding sequence is TGTGCCAGCAGTTATGACAGGGGAGAGAATTCACCCCTCCACTTT.

The chain employs TRBV29-1 and TRBJ2-3, with 8 bases lining up with TRBD1. This CDR3 has 13 amino acids. V lost 6 bases and J lost 6; bases outside the gene matches: 8. The germline gives CDR1 SQVTM, CDR2 ANQGSEA. The CDR3, as DNA: TGCAGCGTGGACGGGCAGGGGGCTGATACGCAGTATTTT. This encodes CSVDGQGADTQYF.

The rearrangement links TRBV7-2 to TRBJ2-5; 9 nucleotides match TRBD1. V shed 2 bases and J 5 bases; nucleotides not matched to a gene: 9. Germline V gene lookup returns CDR1 SGHTA and CDR2 FQGNSA. This CDR3 comprises 16 residues. The CDR3 loop is CASSLYPDRGLETQYF. The CDR3 DNA follows: TGTGCCAGCAGCTTATACCCGGACAGGGGTTTGGAGACCCAGTACTTC.

V is TRBV18 and J is TRBJ1-2, with a tentative D call TRBD1 (6 bases). Germline-derived CDR1 and CDR2 are KGHSH and LQKENI. The CDR3 sequence is 15 residues long. Trimming pared 1 base from V and 0 bases from J, leaving 9 bases between. In DNA, the CDR3 is TGTGCCAGCTCACCACGCAGGGGAGCTAACTATGGCTACACCTTC. Protein sequence: CASSPRRGANYGYTF.

The chain couples TRBV28 to TRBJ1-4; no reliable D call. Germline V gene lookup returns CDR1 MDHEN and CDR2 SYDVKM. Trimming took 2 bases from V and 4 from J, leaving 17 bases between them. The CDR3 runs 17 residues. The CDR3 DNA follows: TGTGCCAGCAGTTTAGTTAGCGAAGGCCAGGATAATGAAAAACTGTTTTTT. Translating gives CASSLVSEGQDNEKLFF.

This sequence joins TRBV7-3 and TRBJ2-3; D unclear. This CDR3 is 15 amino acids long. V was clipped by 1 base and J by 0 bases, with 8 bases between them. Per germline, CDR1 SGHTA and CDR2 FQGTGA. The CDR3 sequence: CASSLSRTSTDTQYF. CDR3 nucleotides: TGTGCCAGCAGCTTAAGCCGTACTAGCACAGATACGCAGTATTTT.

The chain recombines TRBV24-1 with TRBJ2-5, with D perhaps matching TRBD1 (6 bases). This CDR3 is 13 amino acids long. V lost 5 bases and J lost 5, with 11 bases in between. Germline-derived CDR1 and CDR2 are KGHDR and SFDVKD. The CDR3 here is CATSGDKAETQYF. The CDR3 nucleotides read TGTGCCACCAGTGGGGACAAGGCGGAGACCCAGTACTTC.

V gene TRBV5-1 combines with J gene TRBJ1-5; perhaps TRBD1 as D (6 bases). In germline, CDR1 is SGHRS, CDR2 YFSETQ. The CDR3 spans 16 residues. Trimming cost V 4 bases and J 2 bases, with 16 bases left between them. CDR3 coding DNA: TGCGCCAGCAGCCCCTCAGGGGTGGGGGGCAATCAGCCCCAGCATTTT. Protein: CASSPSGVGGNQPQHF. The full variable domain, its missing parts supplied by reference TRBV5-1 and TRBJ1-5, is KAGVTQTPRYLIKTRGQQVTLSCSPISGHRSVSWYQQTPGQGLQFLFEYFSETQRNKGNFPGRFSGRQFSNSRSEMNVSTLELGDSALYLCASSPSGVGGNQPQHFGDGTRLSIL.

The chain uses TRBV28 and TRBJ1-1, with D possibly TRBD1 on 5 matching bases. This CDR3 is 13 amino acids long. The V end was cut by 3 bases, the J end by 8 bases, with 13 bases between. Germline CDR1 reads MDHEN; CDR2 reads SYDVKM. The CDR3 coding sequence is TGTGCCAGCAGTTTCGGGGCAGGGAGGGAAGCTTTCTTT. Protein product: CASSFGAGREAFF.

The rearrangement links TRBV29-1 to TRBJ1-1; D remains unclear. The CDR3 runs to 12 residues. Germline CDR1 reads SQVTM; CDR2 reads ANQGSEA. Deletions cut 7 bases from V and 0 bases from J, with 9 bases between. CDR3 sequence: CSARELNTEAFF. CDR3 in DNA: TGCAGCGCTCGGGAGTTGAACACTGAAGCTTTCTTT.

The chain recombines TRBV24-1 with TRBJ1-4; D unclear. CDR1 is KGHDR and CDR2 is SFDVKD in the germline V gene. CDR3 size: 13 residues. V dropped 6 bases and J dropped 7 bases, with 11 bases sitting between them. CDR3 region: CATSSDTSEKLFF. The CDR3 DNA reads as TGTGCCACCAGTTCCGACACGAGTGAAAAACTGTTTTTT.

J is TRBJ2-5 and V is TRBV24-1; 8 nucleotides line up with TRBD1. This CDR3 contains 16 residues. Germline assignment: CDR1 KGHDR and CDR2 SFDVKD. The V and J ends lost 4 bases and 0 bases, in that order; junction bases with no gene match: 6. CDR3 in amino acids: CATSEPGTGHQETQYF. CDR3 in DNA: TGTGCCACCAGTGAACCGGGGACAGGCCACCAAGAGACCCAGTACTTC.

In its sample, this clone was seen a few times. The chain links TRBV7-2 to TRBJ2-7; TRBD2 might be the D (6 bases). The germline CDR1 and CDR2 sequences are SGHTA and FQGNSA. V gave up 5 bases and J gave up 7 bases, with 18 bases separating them. The CDR3 runs 14 residues. CDR3 nucleotides: TGTGCCAGCAGCCGGAGGGCGGACCTTAATGAGCAGTACTTC. Its protein product is CASSRRADLNEQYF.

The V call is TRBV6-5, the J call TRBJ2-7, with 7 bases that match TRBD1. The V gene end was trimmed by 5 bases and the J gene end by 4 bases; junction bases not matched to a gene: 2. Germline CDR1 reads MNHEY; CDR2 reads SVGAGI. The CDR3 extends over 12 amino acids. CDR3 residues: CASSTGQYEQYF. CDR3 in DNA: TGTGCCAGCAGTACGGGACAGTACGAGCAGTACTTC.

The chain combines TRBV10-3 with TRBJ1-4; D uncertain. This CDR3 region has 14 residues. From germline, CDR1 is ENHRY and CDR2 SYGVKD. V lost 4 bases to trimming and J lost 1 base, with 7 bases between them. In nucleotides, the CDR3 is TGTGCCATCAGTGCGACAAGAACTAATGAAAAACTGTTTTTT. It encodes CAISATRTNEKLFF.

This sequence joins TRBV7-2 and TRBJ2-3, with a tentative D call TRBD2 (5 bases). V lost 5 bases and J lost 0, with 12 bases in between. Germline lookup yields CDR1 SGHTA and CDR2 FQGNSA. This CDR3 contains 15 residues. The chain's CDR3 is CASSGGVTSTDTQYF. The CDR3 nucleotides read TGTGCCAGCAGCGGAGGCGTGACTAGCACAGATACGCAGTATTTT.

This chain connects TRBV5-4 to TRBJ2-2; possible D gene TRBD2, 6 bases. Per the germline V gene, CDR1 is SGHNT and CDR2 is YYREEE (reference sequence). The CDR3 contains 15 residues. Trimming removed 9 bases at V and 0 bases at J, with 15 bases between. CDR3 DNA: TGTGCCACACAAGGGACTGTCGCGAACACCGGGGAGCTGTTTTTT. It translates to CATQGTVANTGELFF. Supplemented by reference TRBV5-4 and TRBJ2-2, the full variable domain reads ETGVTQSPTHLIKTRGQQVTLRCSSQSGHNTVSWYQQALGQGPQFIFQYYREEENGRGNFPPRFSGLQFPNYSSELNVNALELDDSALYLCATQGTVANTGELFFGEGSRLTVL.

V is TRBV28 and J is TRBJ1-6, with a weak D call TRBD1 (6 bases). The V end lost 2 bases, the J end lost 7 bases, and 9 bases lay between the germline ends. The CDR3 totals 14 residues. Germline V gene sequence: CDR1 MDHEN, CDR2 SYDVKM. The CDR3 nucleotides read TGTGCCAGCAGTTTAGGGGACAAGAATTCACCCCTCCACTTT. Translation gives CASSLGDKNSPLHF.

This clone was detected once. The chain carries TRBV5-1 and TRBJ1-3; a possible D gene is TRBD1 (6 bases). Germline V gene sequence: CDR1 SGHRS, CDR2 YFSETQ. This CDR3 is built from 15 residues. Trimming removed 1 base at V and 0 bases at J, with 8 bases between. CDR3 coding DNA: TGCGCCAGCAGCTTGCAGGGGCTCTCTGGAAACACCATATATTTT. It is translated as CASSLQGLSGNTIYF.

The chain links TRBV7-9 to TRBJ1-6, with D possibly TRBD1 on 5 matching bases. This CDR3 contains 15 residues. Per the germline V gene, CDR1 is SEHNR and CDR2 is FQNEAQ (reference sequence). Trimming pared 5 bases from V and 4 bases from J, leaving 12 bases between. The CDR3 region is CASSAGREYNSPLHF. In DNA form, the CDR3 reads TGTGCCAGCAGCGCGGGACGGGAGTATAATTCACCCCTCCACTTT.

This clone occurred once. The chain links TRBV19 to TRBJ2-7, with 11 positions matching TRBD1. The J segment lost 4 bases and the V segment lost 6 bases, leaving 5 bases of the junction unmatched. Germline V gives CDR1 LNHDA, CDR2 SQIVND (reference sequence). The CDR3 totals 14 residues. As DNA, the CDR3 is TGTGCCAGTAGGGGGACAGGGGGGGTTTACGAGCAGTACTTC. It translates to CASRGTGGVYEQYF. Full variable domain (remainder filled in from reference TRBV19 and TRBJ2-7): DGGITQSPKYLFRKEGQNVTLSCEQNLNHDAMYWYRQDPGQGLRLIYYSQIVNDFQKGDIAEGYSVSREKKESFPLTVTSAQKNPTAFYLCASRGTGGVYEQYFGPGTRLTVT.

The V and J genes are TRBV19 and TRBJ1-1, with a weak D call TRBD1 (6 bases). CDR1 LNHDA and CDR2 SQIVND come from the germline V gene (reference sequence). CDR3 length equals 15 residues. V shed 3 bases and J shed 3 bases, with 14 bases lying between them. CDR3 DNA sequence: TGTGCCAGTAGTATTATCCGGGGGGCTGACACTGAAGCTTTCTTT. Protein: CASSIIRGADTEAFF.